One and the same sample provided the 14 T cell receptor beta chains below, sequenced in a study of CD8 T cells in ankylosing spondylitis. General study results and limits: About 8 highly homologous variants made up a TCR beta motif, and this motif appeared characteristic of ankylosing spondylitis blood.

Their target antigens are unknown. TCRdb re-analysed the 5' RACE reads in MiXCR, keeping a single row per CDR3 protein. Of roughly 350,000 distinct CDR3 sequences in the sample, 6.5% to 10% were seen once. The material sequenced was blood, either unsorted or a sorted T cell fraction (not recorded which). Receptors were obtained from a male donor with ankylosing spondylitis.

The table lists this clonotype with a few counts. The chain couples TRBV4-1 to TRBJ2-1, with a possible D match to TRBD2 (6 bases). Per the germline V gene, CDR1 is MGHRA and CDR2 is YSYEKL. Trimming shortened V by 0 bases and J by 2 bases, and 14 bases separated the two germline ends. CDR3 length equals 17 residues. The CDR3 DNA sequence: TGCGCCAGCAGCCAAGATCCCGGGACTCTAACCTACAATGAGCAGTTCTTC. It specifies CASSQDPGTLTYNEQFF.

The V gene is TRBV20-1, the J gene TRBJ1-2; tentatively, D is TRBD1 (6 bases). V lost 6 bases and J lost 9, with 17 bases in between. The germline V gene has CDR1 DFQATT and CDR2 SNEGSKA (reference sequence). The CDR3 extends over 12 amino acids. CDR3 coding DNA: TGCAGTGCCCGGGGGGCCGGCGGAAGCTACACCTTC. Its translation is CSARGAGGSYTF.

This clonotype was detected many times. This chain links TRBV7-2 with TRBJ1-6, with D perhaps matching TRBD1 (6 bases). The germline V gene has CDR1 SGHTA and CDR2 FQGNSA. The CDR3 has 15 amino acids. V shed 4 bases and J shed 6 bases, with 13 bases lying between them. In nucleotides, the CDR3 is TGTGCCAGCAGCTCAACCAGGGGTAGTAATTCACCCCTCCACTTT. Its protein product is CASSSTRGSNSPLHF.

This chain uses TRBV11-3 with TRBJ2-1; D is perhaps TRBD2 (6 bases). This CDR3 comprises 14 residues. V lost 3 bases to trimming and J lost 7 bases, with 13 bases between them. In germline, CDR1 is SGHNT, CDR2 YENEEA. The CDR3 coding sequence is TGTGCCAGCAGCTTGTATAGCGGAGGGAATGAGCAGTTCTTC. This encodes CASSLYSGGNEQFF.

This clonotype was seen only a few times. V usage is TRBV7-6 and J usage is TRBJ2-5, with D possibly TRBD2 on 5 matching bases. CDR1 is SGHVS and CDR2 is FNYEAQ in the germline V gene. CDR3 size: 12 residues. The germline V and J ends were trimmed by 2 bases and 4 bases, with 5 bases remaining between them. This chain's CDR3 is CASSLRGETQYF. CDR3 nucleotide sequence: TGTGCCAGCAGCTTACGGGGAGAGACCCAGTACTTC. Combining the CDR3 with reference TRBV7-6 and TRBJ2-5 gives the whole variable domain GAGVSQSPRYKVTKRGQDVALRCDPISGHVSLYWYRQALGQGPEFLTYFNYEAQQDKSGLPNDRFSAERPEGSISTLTIQRTEQRDSAMYRCASSLRGETQYFGPGTRLLVL.

This sequence joins TRBV25-1 and TRBJ2-1; D unclear. This CDR3 region has 14 residues. Trimming cost V 5 bases and J 2 bases, with 10 bases left between them. Germline loops: CDR1 MGHDK, CDR2 SYGVNS. The CDR3 sequence is CASSSPGAYNEQFF. CDR3 DNA: TGTGCCAGCAGTAGCCCAGGAGCCTACAATGAGCAGTTCTTC. The variable domain in full, completed from reference TRBV25-1 and TRBJ2-1, reads EADIYQTPRYLVIGTGKKITLECSQTMGHDKMYWYQQDPGMELHLIHYSYGVNSTEKGDLSSESTVSRIRTEHFPLTLESARPSHTSQYLCASSSPGAYNEQFFGPGTRLTVL.

This clonotype was recorded a few times. This rearrangement joins TRBV28 to TRBJ2-1; a possible D gene is TRBD2 (6 bases). Germline loops: CDR1 MDHEN, CDR2 SYDVKM. The CDR3 runs 12 residues. V was trimmed by 6 bases and J by 5 bases, leaving 8 bases between them. In nucleotides, the CDR3 is TGTGCCAGCAGCAGGACTAACAATGAGCAGTTCTTC. Translation: CASSRTNNEQFF. The complete variable domain, with remaining parts taken from reference TRBV28 and TRBJ2-1, reads DVKVTQSSRYLVKRTGEKVFLECVQDMDHENMFWYRQDPGLGLRLIYFSYDVKMKEKGDIPEGYSVSREKKERFSLILESASTNQTSMYLCASSRTNNEQFFGPGTRLTVL.

This chain uses TRBV9 with TRBJ2-3, with D perhaps assigned TRBD1 or TRBD2 (5 bases each). The V end lost 5 bases, the J end lost 7 bases, and 17 bases lay between the germline ends. The CDR3 extends over 14 amino acids. Germline-derived CDR1 and CDR2 are SGDLS and YYNGEE. The CDR3 DNA is TGTGCCAGCAGTACCTGGGACCGACATTATACGCAGTATTTT. It encodes CASSTWDRHYTQYF.

The chain recombines TRBV2 with TRBJ2-3; D perhaps matches TRBD1 (5 bases). Germline values: CDR1 SNHLY, CDR2 FYNNEI. The CDR3 contains 12 residues. Trimming shortened V by 6 bases and J by 6 bases, and 10 bases separated the two germline ends. CDR3 nucleotide sequence: TGTGCCAGCAGGGGTCCAGGGGATACGCAGTATTTT. Its protein product is CASRGPGDTQYF.

Only a few counts were recorded for this clonotype. This chain connects TRBV2 to TRBJ2-4, with 9 bases that match TRBD1. The CDR3 has 14 amino acids. J was trimmed by 9 bases and V by 5 bases; bases with no gene match: 8. CDR1 and CDR2 from the germline V gene are SNHLY and FYNNEI. CDR3 sequence reads: CASSPRTGVGIQYF. CDR3 DNA: TGTGCCAGCAGTCCCAGGACAGGGGTGGGCATTCAGTACTTC.

There are a few counts of this clonotype. The rearrangement joins TRBV29-1 to TRBJ2-7; 7 bases fit TRBD1. Trimming took 5 bases from V and 3 from J; bases not matched to a gene: 10. This CDR3 spans 14 amino acids. Germline-derived CDR1 and CDR2 are SQVTM and ANQGSEA. CDR3 bases: TGCAGCGTTCAACTCCGGGACAGAAACTACGAGCAGTACTTC. This sequence encodes CSVQLRDRNYEQYF.

This clonotype was seen more than once but under ten times. The chain has TRBV9 and TRBJ2-5; 7 bases are shared with TRBD1. Germline-derived CDR1 and CDR2 are SGDLS and YYNGEE. The CDR3 extends over 15 amino acids. V shed 0 bases and J 2 bases; nucleotides not matched to a gene: 4. Here the CDR3 reads CASSVGDRAQETQYF. The CDR3 DNA follows: TGTGCCAGCAGCGTAGGAGACAGGGCACAAGAGACCCAGTACTTC.

This clonotype was observed many times. The chain has TRBV2 and TRBJ2-1; D is possibly TRBD1 (6 bases). V gave up 7 bases and J gave up 6 bases, with 19 bases separating them. CDR1 is SNHLY, CDR2 FYNNEI, per germline. The CDR3 sequence is 15 residues long. The CDR3 loop is CASTGRQGISNEQFF. CDR3 coding DNA: TGTGCCAGCACGGGCAGGCAGGGGATCAGCAATGAGCAGTTCTTC.

Comments on this clonotype: One end of the junction is discordant with germline, which a read error may explain. V and J are TRBV19 and TRBJ1-5; D ambiguous. This CDR3 region has 14 residues. The V gene's germline CDR1 is LNHDA and CDR2 SQIVND (reference sequence). For the CDR3, the DNA is TGTGCCAGCAGTAGTCTGGGATGGGTACAGCCCCAGCATTTT. Translation: CASSSLGWVQPQHF.